This T cell receptor (beta chain) appears in the sequencing data of a study of OX40 agonist ivuxolimab in advanced cancers. In germline, CDR1 is SQVTM, CDR2 ANQGSEA. Unmatched junction bases numbered 6, after V lost 0 bases and J lost 4 bases. There are 15 residues in the CDR3. Blood sampling was done at baseline, cycle 4 day 1, and cycle 7 day 1. Assay used: immunoSEQ multiplex PCR; TCRdb lists only in-frame clones, some missing. The sample lists some 90,000 clones, roughly 90% occurring once. Material: CD4+ or CD8+ T cells sorted from blood, obtained in a trial of the OX40 agonist ivuxolimab. The chain is built from TRBV29-1 and TRBJ2-5; 9 bases match TRBD1. This receptor was taken from an adult with an advanced solid tumor such as melanoma, head and neck, liver or kidney cancer. CDR3: CSVEDEGTGLETQYF. DNA of the CDR3: TGCAGCGTTGAAGATGAAGGGACAGGGCTAGAGACCCAGTACTTC.